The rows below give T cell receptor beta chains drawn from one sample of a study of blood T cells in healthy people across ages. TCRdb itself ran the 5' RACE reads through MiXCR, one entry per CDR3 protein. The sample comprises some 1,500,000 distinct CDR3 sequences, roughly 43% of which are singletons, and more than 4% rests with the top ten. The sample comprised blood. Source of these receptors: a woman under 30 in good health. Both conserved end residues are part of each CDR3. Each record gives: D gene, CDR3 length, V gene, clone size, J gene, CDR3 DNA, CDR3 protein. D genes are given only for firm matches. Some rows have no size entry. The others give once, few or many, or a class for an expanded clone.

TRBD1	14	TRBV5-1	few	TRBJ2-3	TGCGCCAGCAGCTTCGACAGGGTGTCAGATACGCAGTATTTT	CASSFDRVSDTQYF
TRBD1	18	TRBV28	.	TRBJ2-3	TGTGCCAGCAGCCCCGACAGGGTCGGAGGTCCCGCGGTCGGTACGCAGTATTTT	CASSPDRVGGPAVGTQYF
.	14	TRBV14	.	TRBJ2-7	TGTGCCAGCAGCGTCCCCAAGCCCCCCTACGAGCAGTACTTC	CASSVPKPPYEQYF
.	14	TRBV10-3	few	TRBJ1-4	TGTGCCATCAGTGAGTCGGGGGCAGGCGAAAAACTGTTTTTT	CAISESGAGEKLFF
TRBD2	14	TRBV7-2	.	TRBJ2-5	TGTGCCAGCAGCTTCAGCGGGGGGCGAGAGACCCAGTACTTC	CASSFSGGRETQYF
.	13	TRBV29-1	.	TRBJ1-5	TGCAGCGTTGACGCAGGGAGTGGACAGCCCCAGCATTTT	CSVDAGSGQPQHF
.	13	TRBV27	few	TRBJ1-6	TGTGCCAGCAGTTTTCCCGGGAATTCACCCCTCCACTTT	CASSFPGNSPLHF
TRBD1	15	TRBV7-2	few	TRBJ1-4	TGTGCCAGCAGCTTACTAGGACAGGAAAATGAAAAACTGTTTTTT	CASSLLGQENEKLFF
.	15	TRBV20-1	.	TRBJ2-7	TGCAGTGCTAGAGATCCCCGGACGGACTCCTACGAGCAGTACTTC	CSARDPRTDSYEQYF
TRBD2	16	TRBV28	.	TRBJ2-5	TGTGCCACCCTAGCCCGGGACTATAGAAGGGGTGAGACCCAGTACTTC	CATLARDYRRGETQYF
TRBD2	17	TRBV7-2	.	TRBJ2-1	TGTGTCAGCAGAGATTTAGCGGGAGGGCCTGTTTACAATGAGCAGTTCTTC	CVSRDLAGGPVYNEQFF
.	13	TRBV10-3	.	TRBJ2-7	TGTGCCATCAGTGAGTCGGGGTACGCAGAGCAGTACTTC	CAISESGYAEQYF
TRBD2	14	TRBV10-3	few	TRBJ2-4	TGTGCCATCGGGCGGGAGGAAGCCAAAAACATTCAGTACTTC	CAIGREEAKNIQYF
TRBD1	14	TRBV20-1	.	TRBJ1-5	TGCAGTGCGGCGGACAGGGTGGGCAATCAGCCCCAGCATTTT	CSAADRVGNQPQHF
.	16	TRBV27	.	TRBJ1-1	TGTGCCAGCAGTTTACCCGGCAGGCAGTCGGTCACTGAAGCTTTCTTT	CASSLPGRQSVTEAFF
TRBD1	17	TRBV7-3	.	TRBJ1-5	TGTGCCAGCAGCCCTGGGCTACCGGGACAGGGGGCTCAGCCCCAGCATTTT	CASSPGLPGQGAQPQHF
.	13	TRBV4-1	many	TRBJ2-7	TGCGCCAGCAGCCAACTGACAGACTACGAGCAGTACTTC	CASSQLTDYEQYF
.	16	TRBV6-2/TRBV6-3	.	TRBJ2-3	TGTGCCAGCAGTTACAATTGGGAGACCCTCACAGATACGCAGTATTTT	CASSYNWETLTDTQYF
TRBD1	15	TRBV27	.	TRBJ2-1	TGTGCCAGCAGTCAACGGGGACAGGCACGTTATGAGCAGTTCTTC	CASSQRGQARYEQFF
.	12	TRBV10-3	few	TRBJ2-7	TGTGCCATCAGTGCGGACGAATACGAGCAGTACTTC	CAISADEYEQYF